This T cell receptor (beta chain) was sequenced during a study of cytomegalovirus exposure and HLA in healthy donors. Germline V gives CDR1 MNHEY, CDR2 SMNVEV (reference sequence). V lost 1 base and J lost 7, with 20 bases in between. The CDR3 spans 17 residues. PCR employed 60 Vbeta and 13 Jbeta primers. The assay was immunoSEQ multiplex PCR, and TCRdb's table has in-frame clones only and misses some. The sample contains about 96,000 clones, around 80% of which appear only once. In its sample, this clone ranks as medium-sized (0.01 to 0.1%). This chain links TRBV27 with TRBJ2-1; D call uncertain. The sequenced sample was PBMCs. The TCR sequence derives from a man aged 25 to 40 in good health and CMV-seronegative. CDR3 sequence: CASSLWYGTRRYNEQFF. The CDR3 bases are TGTGCCAGCAGTTTATGGTATGGTACGAGGCGCTATAATGAGCAGTTCTTC.